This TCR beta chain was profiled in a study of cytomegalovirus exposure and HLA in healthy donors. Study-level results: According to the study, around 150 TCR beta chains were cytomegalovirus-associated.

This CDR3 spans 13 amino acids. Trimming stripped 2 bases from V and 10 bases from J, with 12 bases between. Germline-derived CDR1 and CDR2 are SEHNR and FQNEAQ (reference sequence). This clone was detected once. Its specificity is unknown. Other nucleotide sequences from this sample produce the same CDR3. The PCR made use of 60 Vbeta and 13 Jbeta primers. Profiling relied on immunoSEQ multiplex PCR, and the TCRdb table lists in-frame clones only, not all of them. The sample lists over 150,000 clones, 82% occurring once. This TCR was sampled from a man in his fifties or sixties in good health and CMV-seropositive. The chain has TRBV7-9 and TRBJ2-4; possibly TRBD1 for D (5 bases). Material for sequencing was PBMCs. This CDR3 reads CASSLPQGWIQYF. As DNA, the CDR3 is TGTGCCAGCAGCTTACCGCAGGGTTGGATTCAGTACTTC.